This T cell receptor (beta chain) originates from a study of shared clonotypes between healthy human individuals. Across the study: Serving as donors were two women and a few men, whose ages spanned 18 to 49.

Details on this clone: Different DNA sequences within this sample yield the same CDR3.

Germline V gives CDR1 LNHDA, CDR2 SQIVND (reference sequence). V was cut by 4 bases and J by 2 bases, with 6 bases left in between. The CDR3 is made up of 13 amino acids. Here immunoSEQ multiplex PCR was the method, and the copy in TCRdb shows in-frame clones only, minus some. Found here are 470,000 or so clones, about 72% of them singletons; the top ten hold around 12%. The sequence was collected from a woman aged 35 to 49 in good health. Some clones in this sample may be carry-over from other donors' samples. The chain employs TRBV19 and TRBJ1-5; weak D call: TRBD1 (5 bases). Sequencing input: PBMCs. In DNA form, the CDR3 reads TGTGCCAGTAGTAGGGACGGCAATCAGCCCCAGCATTTT. Translation: CASSRDGNQPQHF.